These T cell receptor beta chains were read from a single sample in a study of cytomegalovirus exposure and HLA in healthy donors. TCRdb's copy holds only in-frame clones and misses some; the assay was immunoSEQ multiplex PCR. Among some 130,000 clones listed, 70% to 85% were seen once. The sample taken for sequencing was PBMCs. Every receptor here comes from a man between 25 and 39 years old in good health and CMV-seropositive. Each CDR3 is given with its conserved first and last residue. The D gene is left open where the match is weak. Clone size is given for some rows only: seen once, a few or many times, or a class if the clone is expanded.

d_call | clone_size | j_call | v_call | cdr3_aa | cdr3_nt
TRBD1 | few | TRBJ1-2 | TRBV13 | CASSFTIGQGRDGYTF | TGTGCCAGCAGCTTCACAATTGGACAGGGCAGGGATGGCTACACCTTC
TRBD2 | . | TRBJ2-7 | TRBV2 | CASSVSGSYEQYF | TGTGCCAGCAGTGTTAGCGGGAGCTACGAGCAGTACTTC
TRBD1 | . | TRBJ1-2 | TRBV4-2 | CASSQDRDSFYGYTF | TGTGCCAGCAGCCAAGACCGGGACAGTTTTTATGGCTACACCTTC
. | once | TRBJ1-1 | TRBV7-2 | CASRSPAVNTEAFF | TGTGCCAGCAGGTCACCCGCAGTCAACACTGAAGCTTTCTTT
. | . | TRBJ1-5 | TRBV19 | CASSHEDKYSNQPQHF | TGTGCCAGTAGTCATGAGGATAAATATAGCAATCAGCCCCAGCATTTT
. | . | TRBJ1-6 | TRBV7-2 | CASHLFAGTLQNSPLHF | TGTGCCAGCCATCTATTCGCCGGGACACTCCAAAATTCACCCCTCCACTTT
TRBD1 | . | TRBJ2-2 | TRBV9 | CASSAQGAGELFF | TGTGCCAGCAGCGCCCAGGGGGCCGGGGAGCTGTTTTTT
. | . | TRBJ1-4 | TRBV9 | CASSIGLGTNEKLFF | TGTGCCAGCAGCATTGGACTGGGGACTAATGAAAAACTGTTTTTT
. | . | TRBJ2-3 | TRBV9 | CASSGGTDTQYF | TGTGCCAGCAGCGGAGGAACAGATACGCAGTATTTT
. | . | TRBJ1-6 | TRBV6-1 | CASSEESPSPLHF | TGTGCCAGCAGTGAGGAGTCCCCCTCACCCCTCCACTTT
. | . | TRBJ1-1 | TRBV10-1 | CASSESRTANTEAFF | TGCGCCAGCAGTGAGTCGAGGACAGCGAACACTGAAGCTTTCTTT
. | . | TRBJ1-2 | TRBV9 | CASSVSGDYGYTF | TGTGCCAGCAGCGTATCCGGGGACTATGGCTACACCTTC
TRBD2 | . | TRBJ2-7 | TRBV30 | CAWSPTGGEQYF | TGTGCCTGGAGTCCCACGGGGGGCGAGCAGTACTTC
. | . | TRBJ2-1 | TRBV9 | CASSVDQGTRLLGEQFF | TGTGCCAGCAGCGTAGACCAGGGAACCCGATTATTGGGTGAGCAGTTCTTC
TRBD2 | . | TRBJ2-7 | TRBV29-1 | CSVRGGLSEQYF | TGCAGCGTCCGGGGGGGCCTCTCCGAGCAGTACTTC
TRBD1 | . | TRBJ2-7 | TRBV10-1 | CASSDPGQGLYEQYF | TGCGCCAGCAGTGACCCGGGACAGGGGCTCTACGAGCAGTACTTC
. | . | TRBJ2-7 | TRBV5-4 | CATQPGRESGEQYF | TGTGCCACCCAACCGGGACGGGAGAGCGGCGAGCAGTACTTC
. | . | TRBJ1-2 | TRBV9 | CASSVESGIAGYTF | TGTGCCAGCAGCGTAGAGTCAGGGATAGCCGGCTACACCTTC
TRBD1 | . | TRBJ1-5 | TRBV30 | CAWSRTGDQPQHF | TGTGCCTGGAGTAGGACAGGGGATCAGCCCCAGCATTTT
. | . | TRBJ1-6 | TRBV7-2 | CASSSFGPRRASPLHF | TGTGCCAGCAGCTCATTCGGGCCTCGGAGGGCTTCACCCCTCCACTTT
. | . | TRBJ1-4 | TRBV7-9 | CASSLMGESNEKLFF | TGTGCCAGCAGCTTAATGGGCGAAAGTAATGAAAAACTGTTTTTT
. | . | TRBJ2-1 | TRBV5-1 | CASSLDSSYNEQFF | TGCGCCAGCAGCCTGGACTCGTCCTACAATGAGCAGTTCTTC
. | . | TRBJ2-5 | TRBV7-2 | CASSLGSAGPETQYF | TGTGCCAGCAGCTTAGGCTCGGCAGGGCCAGAGACCCAGTACTTC
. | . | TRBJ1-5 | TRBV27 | CASRITPGSNQPQHF | TGTGCCAGCAGGATTACCCCAGGAAGCAATCAGCCCCAGCATTTT
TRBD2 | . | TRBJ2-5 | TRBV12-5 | CASGTSGGEETQYF | TGTGCTAGCGGGACTAGCGGGGGGGAGGAGACCCAGTACTTC
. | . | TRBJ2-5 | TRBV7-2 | CASSLVSRGRGSSQYF | TGTGCCAGCAGCTTAGTGAGCCGGGGCAGGGGTTCCTCCCAGTACTTC
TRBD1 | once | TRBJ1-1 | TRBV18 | CASSPGQGYTEAFF | TGTGCCAGCTCACCGGGACAGGGGTACACTGAAGCTTTCTTT
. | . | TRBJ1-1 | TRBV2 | CASTGNLNTEAFF | TGTGCCAGCACAGGAAACTTGAACACTGAAGCTTTCTTT
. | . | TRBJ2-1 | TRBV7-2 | CASSAGLDEQFF | TGTGCCAGCAGCGCGGGCCTCGATGAGCAGTTCTTC
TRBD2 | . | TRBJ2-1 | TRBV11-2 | CASRQPGLAPNEQFF | TGTGCCAGCAGGCAACCGGGACTAGCCCCAAATGAGCAGTTCTTC
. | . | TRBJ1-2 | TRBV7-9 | CASSLTGSGYGYTF | TGTGCCAGCAGCTTAACGGGGAGCGGCTATGGCTACACCTTC
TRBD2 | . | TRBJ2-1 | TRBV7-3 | CASSIAGEGQFF | TGTGCCAGCAGTATAGCGGGAGAGGGGCAGTTCTTC
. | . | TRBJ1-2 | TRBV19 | CASSLTESYGYTF | TGTGCCAGTAGTCTGACAGAGTCCTATGGCTACACCTTC
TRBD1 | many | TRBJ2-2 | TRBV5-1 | CASSSYQTGDTGELFF | TGCGCCAGCAGCTCCTACCAGACAGGGGACACCGGGGAGCTGTTTTTT
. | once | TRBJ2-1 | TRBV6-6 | CASSVGGSYNEQFF | TGTGCCAGCAGCGTAGGGGGCTCCTACAATGAGCAGTTCTTC
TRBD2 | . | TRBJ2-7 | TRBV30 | CAWRPTLGVAGDFLTYEQYF | TGTGCCTGGAGGCCGACCCTGGGGGTAGCGGGAGACTTCCTTACCTACGAGCAGTACTTC
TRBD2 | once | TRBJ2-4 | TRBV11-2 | CASSLGPLGGDQYF | TGTGCCAGCAGCTTAGGTCCCTTGGGGGGGGATCAGTACTTC
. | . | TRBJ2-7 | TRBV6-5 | CASSYQGSYEQYF | TGTGCCAGCAGTTACCAGGGGTCCTACGAGCAGTACTTC
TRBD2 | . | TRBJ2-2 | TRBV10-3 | CAIDTPTSGRTNTGELFF | TGTGCCATCGATACCCCGACTAGCGGGAGGACGAACACCGGGGAGCTGTTTTTT
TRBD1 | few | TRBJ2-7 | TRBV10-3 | CAIRPGQGAYEQYF | TGTGCCATCAGGCCGGGACAGGGGGCCTACGAGCAGTACTTC
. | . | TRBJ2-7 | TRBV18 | CASSPTGLLYEQYF | TGTGCCAGCTCACCTACGGGACTTCTCTACGAGCAGTACTTC
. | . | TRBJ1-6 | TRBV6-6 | CASSSSYNSPLHF | TGTGCCAGCTCGAGCTCCTATAATTCACCCCTCCACTTT
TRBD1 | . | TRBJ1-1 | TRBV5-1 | CASSTGTGRGGVEVFF | TGCGCCAGCAGCACAGGGACAGGGAGGGGAGGGGTTGAAGTTTTCTTT
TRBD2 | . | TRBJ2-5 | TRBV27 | CASSFVGGTSLDF | TGTGCCAGCAGTTTCGTCGGAGGGACTAGCTTAGACTTC
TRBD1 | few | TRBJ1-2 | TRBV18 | CASSTIRDRGLYGYTF | TGTGCCAGCTCAACCATCCGGGACAGGGGCCTCTATGGCTACACCTTC
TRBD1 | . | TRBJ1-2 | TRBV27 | CASSKTRDRWLGYTF | TGTGCCAGCAGCAAAACCCGGGACAGGTGGCTTGGCTACACCTTC
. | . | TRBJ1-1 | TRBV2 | CATFRRVNTEAFF | TGTGCCACCTTCCGCAGGGTGAACACTGAAGCTTTCTTT
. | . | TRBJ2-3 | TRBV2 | CASSEALVRWDF | TGTGCCAGCAGTGAAGCCCTCGTGAGGTGGGATTTT